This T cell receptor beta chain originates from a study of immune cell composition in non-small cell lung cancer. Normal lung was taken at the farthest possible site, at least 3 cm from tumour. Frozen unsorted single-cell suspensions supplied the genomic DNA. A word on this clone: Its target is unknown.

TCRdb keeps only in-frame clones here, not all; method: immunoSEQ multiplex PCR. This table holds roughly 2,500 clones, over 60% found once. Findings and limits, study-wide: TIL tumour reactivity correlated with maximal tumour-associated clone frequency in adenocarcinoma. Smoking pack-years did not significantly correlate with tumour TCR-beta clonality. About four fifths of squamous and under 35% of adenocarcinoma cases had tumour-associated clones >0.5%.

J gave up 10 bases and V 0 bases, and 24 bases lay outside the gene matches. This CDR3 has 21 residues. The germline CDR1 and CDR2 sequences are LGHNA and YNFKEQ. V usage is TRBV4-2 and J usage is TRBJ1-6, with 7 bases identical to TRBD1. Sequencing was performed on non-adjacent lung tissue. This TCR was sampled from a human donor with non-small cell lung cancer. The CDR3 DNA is TGTGCCAGCAGCCAAGAAGGACCCGAGACCGGAACCGGGACAGCAGGATCACCCCTCCACTTT. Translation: CASSQEGPETGTGTAGSPLHF.